This T cell receptor (beta chain) was documented in a study of blood T cells in healthy people across ages. Through a sample-barcoded 5' primer and a J-beta primer mix, a second PCR was run for roughly 7 to 12 cycles. In TCRdb, the 5' RACE reads were re-called with MiXCR into one record per CDR3 protein. The profile shows hundreds of thousands of distinct CDR3 sequences, roughly 49% of them singletons. The table lists this clonotype with a few counts. This TCR derives from a woman aged 60-75 years in good health. The sample consisted of blood.

The CDR3 DNA reads TGTGCCAGCTCACCACCCGAACATTCTTACGAGCAGTACTTC. It specifies CASSPPEHSYEQYF. The chain uses TRBV18 and TRBJ2-7; D uncertain. Germline loops: CDR1 KGHSH, CDR2 LQKENI. V was pared by 0 bases and J by 4 bases, with 10 bases between. The CDR3 length is 14 residues.